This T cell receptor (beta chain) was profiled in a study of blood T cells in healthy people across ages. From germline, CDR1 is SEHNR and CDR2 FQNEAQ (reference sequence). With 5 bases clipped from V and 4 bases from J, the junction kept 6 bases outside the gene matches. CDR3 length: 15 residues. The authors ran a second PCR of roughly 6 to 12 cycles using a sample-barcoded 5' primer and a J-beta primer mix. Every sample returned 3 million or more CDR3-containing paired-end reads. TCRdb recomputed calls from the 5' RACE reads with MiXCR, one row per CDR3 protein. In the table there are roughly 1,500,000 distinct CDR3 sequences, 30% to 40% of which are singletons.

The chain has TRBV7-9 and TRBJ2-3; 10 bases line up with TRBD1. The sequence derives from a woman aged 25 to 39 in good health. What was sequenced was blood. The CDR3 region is CASSPGQGVADTQYF. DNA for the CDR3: TGTGCCAGCAGCCCCGGACAGGGGGTGGCAGATACGCAGTATTTT.